Below are 19 T cell receptor beta chains sequenced from a single sample in a study of T cell changes during pregnancy in multiple sclerosis. Method: immunoSEQ multiplex PCR; TCRdb's copy keeps in-frame clones and lacks some. The sample contains roughly 100,000 clones, around 90% of which appear only once. Sequencing was performed on peripheral blood, taken in the second trimester of pregnancy. Receptors were obtained from a female donor with multiple sclerosis, enrolled in a pregnancy study.

This chain links TRBV5-1 with TRBJ2-3; 9 bases fit TRBD2. Germline CDR1 reads SGHRS; CDR2 reads YFSETQ. The CDR3 is 17 residues long. V trimming: 0 bases; J trimming: 2 bases; junction bases outside the gene matches: 7. The chain's CDR3 is CASSLGPPSGTTDTQYF. DNA of the CDR3: TGCGCCAGCAGCTTGGGGCCCCCTAGCGGGACCACAGATACGCAGTATTTT.

V and J are TRBV19 and TRBJ1-5; TRBD1 is a possible D gene (5 bases). Deletions cut 3 bases from V and 7 bases from J, with 13 bases between. Per the germline V gene, CDR1 is LNHDA and CDR2 is SQIVND (reference sequence). There are 14 residues in the CDR3. The CDR3 spells CASSIQGLGQPQHF. In DNA, the CDR3 is TGTGCCAGTAGTATTCAGGGTTTGGGGCAGCCCCAGCATTTT.

The sample holds a few counts of this clone. DNA of the CDR3: TGTGCCAGCAGTGAAGCTCCAGGGAGGTACGAGCAGTACTTC. Its translation is CASSEAPGRYEQYF. This chain uses TRBV6-1 with TRBJ2-7, with D possibly matching TRBD2 (6 bases). V shed 0 bases and J shed 4 bases, with 10 bases lying between them. There are 14 residues in the CDR3. Germline loops: CDR1 MNHNS, CDR2 SASEGT.

The rearrangement uses TRBV27 and TRBJ2-1; 8 bases match TRBD2. This CDR3 region has 15 residues. Looked up from germline, CDR1 is MNHEY and CDR2 is SMNVEV (reference sequence). V trimming: 6 bases; J trimming: 1 base; junction bases outside the gene matches: 5. The CDR3 DNA sequence: TGTGCCAGCAGACGAACTAGCGGTTCCTACAATGAGCAGTTCTTC. Translating it yields CASRRTSGSYNEQFF.

The chain links TRBV7-9 to TRBJ2-7; D unresolved. CDR1 and CDR2 from the germline V gene are SEHNR and FQNEAQ (reference sequence). This CDR3 is 13 amino acids long. Between the trimmed V and J ends, which lost 5 bases and 5 bases, there was a span of 13 bases. CDR3 sequence reads: CASSLPAGHEQYF. The CDR3 coding sequence is TGTGCCAGCAGCCTCCCCGCAGGTCACGAGCAGTACTTC.

The CDR3 reads CASSQVVWGAGGPKAKNIQYF. The CDR3 nucleotides are TGCGCCAGCAGCCAAGTGGTGTGGGGAGCGGGAGGGCCAAAAGCCAAAAACATTCAGTACTTC. The chain couples TRBV4-3 to TRBJ2-4; 10 positions match TRBD2. With 1 base clipped from V and 0 bases from J, the junction kept 15 bases outside the gene matches. The germline gives CDR1 LGHNA, CDR2 YSLEER. The length of the CDR3 is 21 residues.

This chain uses TRBV28 with TRBJ2-3, with 16 bases that match TRBD2. V was pared by 8 bases and J by 2 bases, with 7 bases of the junction left unmatched. The V gene's germline CDR1 is MDHEN and CDR2 SYDVKM. This CDR3 contains 17 residues. The CDR3 here is CASAGTSGRANTDTQYF. For the CDR3, the DNA is TGTGCCAGCGCCGGGACTAGCGGGAGGGCCAACACAGATACGCAGTATTTT.

The chain combines TRBV6-6 with TRBJ1-3; unclear D gene. V shed 4 bases and J shed 3 bases, with 10 bases lying between them. CDR3 length: 14 residues. Germline lookup yields CDR1 MNHNY and CDR2 SVGAGI (reference sequence). Here the CDR3 DNA reads TGTGCCAGCAGTTTTGGAGGGAGTGGAAACACCATATATTTT. Translated, it gives CASSFGGSGNTIYF.

The chain combines TRBV9 with TRBJ2-3, with 7 nucleotides matching TRBD2. With V trimmed by 4 bases and J by 4 bases, 15 bases remained unmatched. CDR3 size: 17 residues. Germline V gives CDR1 SGDLS, CDR2 YYNGEE. CDR3 region: CASSPGRWAQFADTQYF. The CDR3 nucleotides read TGTGCCAGCAGCCCCGGGAGGTGGGCCCAGTTTGCAGATACGCAGTATTTT.

The V and J genes are TRBV7-8 and TRBJ2-7; 8 nucleotides agree with TRBD2. The germline V gene encodes CDR1 SGHVS and CDR2 FQNEAQ. Trimming took 5 bases from V and 4 from J; bases not matched to a gene: 4. The CDR3 has 13 amino acids. The CDR3 coding sequence is TGTGCCAGCAGCCCCCGGGAGGGGTACGAGCAGTACTTC. Translation: CASSPREGYEQYF.

The chain combines TRBV28 with TRBJ1-2, with 9 bases matching TRBD1. Germline-derived CDR1 and CDR2 are MDHEN and SYDVKM. The V gene end was trimmed by 6 bases and the J gene end by 7 bases; junction bases not matched to a gene: 6. The CDR3 spans 13 residues. The CDR3 nucleotides are TGTGCCAGCAGCAAGACAGGGGGAGGTGGCTACACCTTC. Translated: CASSKTGGGGYTF.

V usage is TRBV28 and J usage is TRBJ2-7; tentatively, D is TRBD1 (6 bases). The germline V gene has CDR1 MDHEN and CDR2 SYDVKM. V was shortened by 7 bases and J by 4 bases, with 11 bases between the two germline ends. This CDR3 comprises 12 residues. DNA for the CDR3: TGTGCCAGCACCAGGGGAGCTTACGAGCAGTACTTC. Its protein product is CASTRGAYEQYF.

This clone occurred a few times. The genes are TRBV27 and TRBJ1-1, with D tentatively TRBD1 (5 bases). The CDR3 is 17 amino acids. V shed 6 bases and J shed 1 base, with 21 bases lying between them. The V gene's germline CDR1 is MNHEY and CDR2 SMNVEV (reference sequence). The CDR3 DNA sequence: TGTGCCAGCAGACCTCAGACACAGGCGGAACCGAACACTGAAGCTTTCTTT. Amino acids: CASRPQTQAEPNTEAFF.

The chain couples TRBV7-9 to TRBJ2-7; 8 bases are shared with TRBD2. Trimming took 7 bases from V and 3 from J; bases not matched to a gene: 2. The CDR3 length is 12 residues. Germline V gene lookup returns CDR1 SEHNR and CDR2 FQNEAQ (reference sequence). The CDR3 DNA follows: TGTGCCAGCAAACGGGAGGGCTACGAGCAGTACTTC. Its translation: CASKREGYEQYF.

This sequence joins TRBV29-1 and TRBJ1-1, with 7 bases identical to TRBD1. Looked up from germline, CDR1 is SQVTM and CDR2 is ANQGSEA. Trimming at V came to 6 bases and at J to 0 bases, leaving 7 bases not matched to a gene. CDR3 length: 14 residues. The CDR3 sequence is CSVGVGGMNTEAFF. The CDR3 region has the DNA TGCAGCGTCGGAGTAGGGGGCATGAACACTGAAGCTTTCTTT. The variable domain in full, completed from reference TRBV29-1 and TRBJ1-1, reads SAVISQKPSRDICQRGTSLTIQCQVDSQVTMMFWYRQQPGQSLTLIATANQGSEATYESGFVIDKFPISRPNLTFSTLTVSNMSPEDSSIYLCSVGVGGMNTEAFFGQGTRLTVV.

This clone appeared a few times. The chain carries TRBV2 and TRBJ1-1, with 8 bases fitting TRBD1. Per the germline V gene, CDR1 is SNHLY and CDR2 is FYNNEI. This CDR3 is 17 amino acids long. V lost 6 bases and J lost 0; bases outside the gene matches: 12. CDR3 amino acids: CASSLYRDRQLNTEAFF. CDR3 DNA sequence: TGTGCCAGCAGCTTATACCGGGACAGGCAATTGAACACTGAAGCTTTCTTT.

This rearrangement joins TRBV5-4 to TRBJ1-2; 9 nucleotides match TRBD1. There are 13 residues in the CDR3. V shed 3 bases and J 8 bases; nucleotides not matched to a gene: 5. Germline CDR1 is SGHNT and CDR2 is YYREEE (reference sequence). As DNA, the CDR3 is TGTGCCAGCAGCTCGGACAGGGGTCGGGGCTACACCTTC. As protein: CASSSDRGRGYTF.

The chain has TRBV19 and TRBJ2-5, with D possibly TRBD2 on 6 matching bases. The CDR3 consists of 14 residues. Germline CDR1 is LNHDA and CDR2 is SQIVND (reference sequence). The V and J ends lost 7 bases and 2 bases respectively, with 14 bases between them. CDR3 loop: CASKAVGLQETQYF. CDR3 DNA sequence: TGTGCCAGTAAGGCGGTTGGACTACAAGAGACCCAGTACTTC.

Only one count was recorded for this clone. The chain joins TRBV9 to TRBJ1-2, with D unclear. Trimming shortened V by 0 bases and J by 4 bases, and 10 bases separated the two germline ends. Germline V gene data show CDR1 as SGDLS and CDR2 as YYNGEE. This CDR3 is built from 14 residues. CDR3 amino acids: CASSVEAALYGYTF. The CDR3 DNA is TGTGCCAGCAGCGTAGAAGCGGCCCTCTATGGCTACACCTTC.